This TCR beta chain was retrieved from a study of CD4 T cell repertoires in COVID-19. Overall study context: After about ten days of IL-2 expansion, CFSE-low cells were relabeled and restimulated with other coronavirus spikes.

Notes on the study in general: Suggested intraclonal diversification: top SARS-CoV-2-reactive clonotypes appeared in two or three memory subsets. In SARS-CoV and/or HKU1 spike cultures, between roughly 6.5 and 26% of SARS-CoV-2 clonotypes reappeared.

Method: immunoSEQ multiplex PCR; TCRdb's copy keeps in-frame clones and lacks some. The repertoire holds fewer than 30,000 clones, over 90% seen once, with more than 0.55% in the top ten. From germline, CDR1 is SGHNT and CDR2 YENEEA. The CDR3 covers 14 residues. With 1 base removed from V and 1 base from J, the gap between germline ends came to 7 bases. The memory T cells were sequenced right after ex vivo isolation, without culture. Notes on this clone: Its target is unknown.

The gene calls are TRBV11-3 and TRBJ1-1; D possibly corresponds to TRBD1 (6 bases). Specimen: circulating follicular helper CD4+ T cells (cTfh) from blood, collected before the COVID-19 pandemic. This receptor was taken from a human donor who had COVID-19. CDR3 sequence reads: CASSLGGPNTEAFF. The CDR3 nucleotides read TGTGCCAGCAGCTTAGGGGGGCCGAACACTGAAGCTTTCTTT.